The entry that follows covers one T cell receptor beta chain sequence. What antigen it recognizes has not been identified. No base-level quality is on record; no much larger clone is a single base apart. TCRbeta CDR3 regions were amplified from genomic DNA by means of the immunoSEQ Assay, a bias-controlled multiplex PCR. Turning to the authors' computational methods: Nucleated cell counts per sample were estimated from amplification of reference gene primers within the assay. To quantify the absolute abundance of each unique TCRbeta CDR3 rearrangement, sequence reads were collapsed and filtered. Productive Simpson clonality was computed per sample as the square root of Simpson's diversity index over productive rearrangements. Entries here come from immuneACCESS through TCRdb and include only in-frame sequences with V and J called. Some clones fail to appear in such tables; in the studies checked, an unresolved V gene covers under half of the shortfall, and the cause of the remainder is unknown. That table gives V, J and clone size, and the DNA gave D and trimming. A total of 150,000 to 200,000 clones appear in this sample, around 85% of them only once. Together, the top ten hold under 9.5% of the sample.

Each collaborating institution followed its own protocols to collect whole blood in K2EDTA tubes. For TCRbeta analysis, collaborators shipped samples in one of three forms: frozen whole blood, isolated PBMCs, or DNA extracted from either of those sample types. The CDR3 measures 16 amino acids from cysteine to phenylalanine. The only DNA kept is the CDR3, 48 bases in frame from the first base. V has 4 bases trimmed and J has 2 bases trimmed; junction bases matching no gene number 3. According to the germline V gene, CDR1 reads KGHDR and CDR2 reads SFDVKD. This sample stems from a study of blood T cell repertoires in COVID-19 (dated by TCRdb to about 2020). Looking at the study overall: Samples covering the acute and convalescent phases of COVID-19 were provided by collaborators in the United States, Italy and Spain. The material from the prospective study consisted of cDNA or gDNA derived from T cells, B-cell-depleted T cells, or PBMCs. Deeply sampled blood TCRbeta repertoires from subjects exposed to, actively infected with, or recovered from COVID-19 were included in the dataset. The repertoires were released in a freely available public database meant as a resource for research on the immune response to SARS-CoV-2. The samples were drawn from the first 160 participants of the ongoing ImmuneRACE study and from 1,254 subjects provided by 6 global collaborators. Sample metadata almost always included a de-identified subject ID, COVID-19 status, age in years and sex. Where HLA class I and class II types were available, the types were taken from metadata supplied by the sample provider, not from assay-based typing. What the research found in general, with its limitations: Clinical and demographic metadata were provided uncurated, with the amount varying by source and participant.

Here the chain combines TRBV24-1 and TRBJ2-6; the junction holds 8 bases that match TRBD1. The clonotype was recovered from a woman aged 55-70 years with acute or convalescent COVID-19. The sequencing sample was made of peripheral blood. The CDR3 region reads CATSDPTGAGANVLTF. The DNA is as follows: TGTGCCACCAGTGACCCGACAGGGGCTGGGGCCAACGTCCTGACTTTC.